The 2 T cell receptor beta chains below were found in one sample sequenced in a study of OX40 agonist ivuxolimab in advanced cancers. Produced via immunoSEQ multiplex PCR; TCRdb's table is partial and in-frame only. This sample has 50,000 or so clones, with 80% to 85% found just once. The specimen was CD4+ or CD8+ T cells sorted from blood, collected in a trial of the OX40 agonist ivuxolimab. The source is an adult with an advanced solid tumor such as melanoma, head and neck, liver or kidney cancer.

The chain joins TRBV5-4 to TRBJ2-3; TRBD1 might be the D (5 bases). The CDR3 has 14 amino acids. V lost 4 bases and J 0 bases, leaving 9 bases between the germline ends. Germline lookup yields CDR1 SGHNT and CDR2 YYREEE (reference sequence). The DNA of the CDR3 is TGTGCCAGCAGCATCCGGACAAGCACAGATACGCAGTATTTT. Amino acid sequence: CASSIRTSTDTQYF.

V and J are TRBV28 and TRBJ2-7; no reliable D call. The CDR3 covers 15 residues. Germline assignment: CDR1 MDHEN and CDR2 SYDVKM. V dropped 6 bases and J dropped 7 bases, with 22 bases sitting between them. The CDR3 bases are TGTGCCAGCAGGGTTCGATCCGGTCGTGTTGGTGAGCAGTACTTC. This translates into CASRVRSGRVGEQYF.